Each of the 32 T cell receptor beta chains below was sequenced from the same sample in a study of vaccination effects on CD4 cells after COVID-19. Expansion of antigen-specific CD4+ T cells with viral peptide pools was carried out by the ViraFEST assay before sequencing. Once cultured for roughly ten days, the cells underwent separation to obtain CD4+ T cells. The individual was infected with SARS-CoV-2 between March and December 2020, as confirmed by PCR. Some clones are missing from TCRdb's copy, which holds only in-frame ones; the method was immunoSEQ multiplex PCR. The sample lists 55,000 to 90,000 clones; roughly two thirds were seen once. These receptors have no known antigen. The material sequenced was CD4+ T cells from PBMCs cultured with HIV peptides, taken before COVID-19 vaccination. Subset noted: HIV-1 Nef peptide pool negative control/reference culture. These TCRs come from a human donor who had a prior SARS-CoV-2 infection.

This chain joins TRBV28 and TRBJ2-7, with D perhaps TRBD1 or TRBD2 (5 bases each). Germline V gene lookup returns CDR1 MDHEN and CDR2 SYDVKM. CDR3 length: 16 amino acids. The germline V and J ends were trimmed by 8 bases and 0 bases, with 20 bases remaining between them. The CDR3 DNA reads as TGTGCCAGCTCGCATGTCAGGGACCCGAGCTCCTACGAGCAGTACTTC. It specifies CASSHVRDPSSYEQYF.

This clone was recorded only once. The chain links TRBV18 to TRBJ2-5; 9 nucleotides line up with TRBD2. V trimming: 0 bases; J trimming: 10 bases; junction bases outside the gene matches: 12. The CDR3 totals 16 residues. Germline V gene lookup returns CDR1 KGHSH and CDR2 LQKENI. This CDR3 is CASSPPDVAGDGIQYF. The CDR3 region has the DNA TGTGCCAGCTCACCACCGGACGTAGCGGGAGATGGAATCCAGTACTTC.

The rearrangement joins TRBV2 to TRBJ2-7, with 10 bases fitting TRBD1. The CDR3 totals 14 residues. Germline loops: CDR1 SNHLY, CDR2 FYNNEI. V lost 6 bases, J lost 6 bases, and 8 bases stayed unmatched. CDR3 sequence reads: CASRGTGVLGEQYF. In DNA, the CDR3 is TGTGCCAGCAGGGGGACAGGGGTCTTGGGCGAGCAGTACTTC.

This chain uses TRBV2 with TRBJ2-7; TRBD1 aligns across 9 bases. V lost 6 bases and J lost 5; bases outside the gene matches: 8. CDR3 length: 14 residues. The germline CDR1 and CDR2 sequences are SNHLY and FYNNEI. This CDR3 is CASSARQGVDEQYF. The CDR3 nucleotides are TGTGCCAGCAGCGCGCGACAGGGGGTAGACGAGCAGTACTTC.

The CDR3 spells CASSLAVGQPQHF. The CDR3 bases are TGTGCCAGCAGCTTGGCGGTGGGGCAGCCCCAGCATTTT. The chain uses TRBV5-4 and TRBJ1-5; D is uncertain. The V gene's germline CDR1 is SGHNT and CDR2 YYREEE (reference sequence). The CDR3 is 13 residues long. V lost 0 bases to trimming and J lost 7 bases, with 8 bases between them.

This sequence joins TRBV5-1 and TRBJ2-7, with 12 positions matching TRBD2. Germline CDR1 is SGHRS and CDR2 is YFSETQ. This CDR3 spans 16 amino acids. The V segment lost 4 bases and the J segment 1 base; nucleotides outside the gene matches: 6. CDR3 protein: CASSRGLAGISYEQYF. CDR3 bases: TGCGCCAGCAGCCGGGGACTAGCGGGTATATCCTACGAGCAGTACTTC. The entire variable domain, with the rest obtained from reference TRBV5-1 and TRBJ2-7, is as follows: KAGVTQTPRYLIKTRGQQVTLSCSPISGHRSVSWYQQTPGQGLQFLFEYFSETQRNKGNFPGRFSGRQFSNSRSEMNVSTLELGDSALYLCASSRGLAGISYEQYFGPGTRLTVT.

The V gene is TRBV27, the J gene TRBJ1-1; tentatively, D is TRBD1 (6 bases). V lost 9 bases, J lost 4 bases, and 12 bases lay in between. The CDR3 spans 12 residues. Germline loops: CDR1 MNHEY, CDR2 SMNVEV (reference sequence). CDR3 bases: TGTGCCAGGACAACAGGGACCACTGAAGCTTTCTTT. Protein: CARTTGTTEAFF.

The chain carries TRBV12-5 and TRBJ2-5; 8 bases fit TRBD2. With 4 bases clipped from V and 5 bases from J, the junction kept 9 bases outside the gene matches. In germline, CDR1 is LGHNT, CDR2 FRNRAP. The CDR3 length is 15 residues. The CDR3 bases are TGTGCTAGTGGTTCCCCCCGCGGGGGGTTGGAGACCCAGTACTTC. It codes for CASGSPRGGLETQYF.

This clone was counted a few times. CDR3 amino acids: CASIRNTEAFF. As DNA, the CDR3 is TGTGCCAGCATACGTAACACTGAAGCTTTCTTT. The chain has TRBV2 and TRBJ1-1, with D uncertain. The CDR3 runs 11 residues. CDR1 SNHLY and CDR2 FYNNEI come from the germline V gene. V dropped 7 bases and J dropped 2 bases, with 5 bases sitting between them.

The chain combines TRBV4-3 with TRBJ2-1; no clear D. Germline CDR1 LGHNA, CDR2 YSLEER. The CDR3 extends over 15 amino acids. Deletions cut 0 bases from V and 6 bases from J, with 12 bases between. This CDR3 is CASSQDVGRSNEQFF. The CDR3 nucleotides are TGCGCCAGCAGCCAAGACGTCGGCAGATCCAATGAGCAGTTCTTC.

This sequence joins TRBV19 and TRBJ2-5; the D gene is possibly TRBD2 (7 bases). Germline-derived CDR1 and CDR2 are LNHDA and SQIVND (reference sequence). This CDR3 has 17 amino acids. V was pared by 1 base and J by 5 bases, with 20 bases between. CDR3 coding DNA: TGTGCCAGTAGTATAGTCCGGGGGGCGCGAGCTGGGGAGACCCAGTACTTC. It codes for CASSIVRGARAGETQYF.

This chain links TRBV9 with TRBJ1-2; D is unresolved. The germline CDR1 and CDR2 sequences are SGDLS and YYNGEE. V was trimmed by 4 bases and J by 4 bases, leaving 11 bases between them. The CDR3 covers 13 residues. CDR3 sequence (DNA): TGTGCCAGCAGCCGAACAGAGACCTATGGCTACACCTTC. This gives the protein CASSRTETYGYTF.

V usage is TRBV3-1 (or the pseudogene TRBV3-2) and J usage is TRBJ2-2; 7 bases align to TRBD1. The CDR3 is made up of 20 amino acids. V shed 1 base and J 0 bases; nucleotides not matched to a gene: 14. Per germline, CDR1 LGHDT and CDR2 YNNKEL (reference sequence). The CDR3 DNA follows: TGTGCCAGCAGCCAAGCATCATACTTCAAGGGACAGACGAACACCGGGGAGCTGTTTTTT. Its protein product is CASSQASYFKGQTNTGELFF.

V and J are TRBV4-3 and TRBJ2-3; D remains ambiguous. V was pared by 0 bases and J by 7 bases, with 5 bases between. CDR3 length equals 12 residues. Germline-derived CDR1 and CDR2 are LGHNA and YSLEER. CDR3 nucleotides: TGCGCCAGCAGCCAAGAAGGGAATACGCAGTATTTT. Translation gives CASSQEGNTQYF.

V and J are TRBV12-3 or TRBV12-4 and TRBJ1-1, with D possibly being TRBD1 (5 bases). V was shortened by 8 bases and J by 1 base, with 11 bases between the two germline ends. The CDR3 covers 13 residues. The CDR3 spells CASQGQPNTEAFF. CDR3 sequence (DNA): TGTGCCAGCCAAGGACAACCGAACACTGAAGCTTTCTTT.

This chain uses TRBV6-5 with TRBJ1-6; perhaps TRBD1 as D (6 bases). The germline CDR1 and CDR2 sequences are MNHEY and SVGAGI. V was trimmed by 6 bases and J by 13 bases, leaving 13 bases between them. The CDR3 covers 12 residues. CDR3 in amino acids: CASRSGGLPLHF. DNA of the CDR3: TGTGCCAGCAGGAGCGGGGGCCTTCCCCTCCACTTT.

In its sample, this clone was seen once. The chain links TRBV11-3 to TRBJ2-3; 12 bases are a match to TRBD1. CDR3 length: 15 residues. Germline CDR1 reads SGHNT; CDR2 reads YENEEA. V dropped 5 bases and J dropped 6; count of bases not matched to a gene: 6. CDR3 coding DNA: TGTGCCAGCAGCGCACCGGGACAGGGGGCCGATACGCAGTATTTT. It encodes CASSAPGQGADTQYF. Using reference TRBV11-3 and TRBJ2-3 for the parts outside the CDR3, the full variable domain is EAGVVQSPRYKIIEKKQPVAFWCNPISGHNTLYWYLQNLGQGPELLIRYENEEAVDDSQLPKDRFSAERLKGVDSTLKIQPAELGDSAVYLCASSAPGQGADTQYFGPGTRLTVL.

This clone was picked up a small number of times. CDR3 protein: CATSPGYRDTDTQYF. As DNA, the CDR3 is TGTGCCACCAGCCCGGGGTATCGAGACACAGATACGCAGTATTTT. This sequence joins TRBV15 and TRBJ2-3, with D possibly being TRBD2 (5 bases). This CDR3 region has 15 residues. The V end lost 5 bases, the J end lost 2 bases, and 14 bases lay between the germline ends. Germline V gives CDR1 LNHNV, CDR2 YYDKDF (reference sequence).

This clone showed up just a few times. The V and J genes are TRBV11-2 and TRBJ1-4; the match to TRBD1 covers 7 bases. Germline-derived CDR1 and CDR2 are SGHAT and FQNNGV. The CDR3 contains 18 residues. With V trimmed by 2 bases and J by 8 bases, 17 bases remained unmatched. The CDR3 DNA follows: TGTGCCAGCAGCTTATATCTCCCGGGACAGACTAGTGGGGAAAAACTGTTTTTT. Translated: CASSLYLPGQTSGEKLFF.

V is TRBV6-5 and J is TRBJ2-5; D might be TRBD1 (6 bases). Between the trimmed V and J ends, which lost 4 bases and 4 bases, there was a span of 19 bases. Looked up from germline, CDR1 is MNHEY and CDR2 is SVGAGI. The CDR3 is 16 residues long. CDR3 sequence (DNA): TGTGCCAGCAGTTTTCCGACACAGGGTTCTGGAGAGACCCAGTACTTC. Amino acids: CASSFPTQGSGETQYF.

The chain recombines TRBV4-1 with TRBJ2-7; D remains unclear. Germline CDR1 and CDR2: MGHRA and YSYEKL. This CDR3 is built from 15 residues. The V and J ends lost 0 bases and 5 bases respectively, with 14 bases between them. CDR3 bases: TGCGCCAGCAGCCAAGAATGGACCCAGTGGGACGAGCAGTACTTC. This gives the protein CASSQEWTQWDEQYF.

The chain joins TRBV7-3 to TRBJ2-5; 10 bases agree with TRBD2. The CDR3 length is 17 residues. J gave up 2 bases and V 1 base, and 7 bases lay outside the gene matches. The V gene's germline CDR1 is SGHTA and CDR2 FQGTGA. The CDR3 loop reads CASSLSYSGGPQETQYF. The CDR3 DNA reads as TGTGCCAGCAGCTTAAGTTATAGCGGGGGGCCTCAAGAGACCCAGTACTTC.

CDR3 region: CSVSGLYTGELFF. DNA of the CDR3: TGCAGCGTTTCAGGACTTTACACCGGGGAGCTGTTTTTT. The V gene is TRBV29-1, the J gene TRBJ2-2; tentatively, D is TRBD2 (5 bases). The CDR3 contains 13 residues. Germline CDR1 reads SQVTM; CDR2 reads ANQGSEA. V gave up 5 bases and J gave up 3 bases, with 10 bases separating them.

This clone was observed a few times. As DNA, the CDR3 is TGTGCCAGCTCACCATTTGGGGGGCGCGGGTTTGGCTACAATGAGCAGTTCTTC. As protein: CASSPFGGRGFGYNEQFF. The V gene is TRBV18, the J gene TRBJ2-1; the D call may be TRBD1 or TRBD2 (6 bases each). The CDR3 spans 18 residues. The germline V gene encodes CDR1 KGHSH and CDR2 LQKENI. Trimming removed 2 bases from V and 3 bases from J, with 20 bases in between.

The chain is built from TRBV6-5 and TRBJ2-7; D gene ambiguous. V lost 2 bases, J lost 4 bases, and 15 bases lay in between. Per germline, CDR1 MNHEY and CDR2 SVGAGI. The CDR3 totals 15 residues. CDR3 nucleotide sequence: TGTGCCAGCAGTTACGGCTTTTTATCCCCGTACGAGCAGTACTTC. This encodes CASSYGFLSPYEQYF.

For the CDR3, the DNA is TGTGCCACCAGCAGAGGGGGACAGATAGACGCCTATGGCTACACCTTC. Protein: CATSRGGQIDAYGYTF. The chain joins TRBV15 to TRBJ1-2; 7 nucleotides line up with TRBD1. The CDR3 has 16 amino acids. Germline values: CDR1 LNHNV, CDR2 YYDKDF (reference sequence). V lost 1 base and J lost 4; bases outside the gene matches: 9.

This CDR3 is CASSVDSYNEQFF. The CDR3 DNA is TGTGCCAGCAGCGTTGACTCCTACAATGAGCAGTTCTTC. This rearrangement joins TRBV9 to TRBJ2-1; unclear D gene. V was trimmed by 2 bases and J by 0 bases, leaving 3 bases between them. Germline V gene data show CDR1 as SGDLS and CDR2 as YYNGEE. CDR3 length: 13 amino acids.

This clone was observed once. The chain uses TRBV7-6 and TRBJ1-5; TRBD1 agrees at 12 bases. The CDR3 contains 15 residues. With 5 bases clipped from V and 6 bases from J, the junction kept 5 bases outside the gene matches. The V gene's germline CDR1 is SGHVS and CDR2 FNYEAQ. The CDR3 sequence is CASSQGTGGGQPQHF. CDR3 in DNA: TGTGCCAGCAGCCAAGGGACAGGGGGCGGTCAGCCCCAGCATTTT.

The gene calls are TRBV9 and TRBJ1-2; no clear D. The CDR3 runs to 15 residues. Germline V gene lookup returns CDR1 SGDLS and CDR2 YYNGEE. The germline V and J ends were trimmed by 0 bases and 4 bases, with 13 bases remaining between them. CDR3 nucleotide sequence: TGTGCCAGCAGCGTAGCAACCGGACCAACCTATGGCTACACCTTC. This codes for CASSVATGPTYGYTF.

The rearrangement links TRBV7-6 to TRBJ1-6, with D perhaps TRBD1 (6 bases). CDR3 length equals 17 residues. Germline V gene data show CDR1 as SGHVS and CDR2 as FNYEAQ. V dropped 2 bases and J dropped 6 bases, with 17 bases sitting between them. Here the CDR3 DNA reads TGTGCCAGCAGCTTAAGAGGTGGGGGGCGCGTTAATTCACCCCTCCACTTT. Its protein product is CASSLRGGGRVNSPLHF.

This clone has just a few counts. This chain links TRBV7-6 with TRBJ2-3; D call uncertain. The CDR3 runs to 15 residues. V lost 6 bases, J lost 2 bases, and 15 bases lay in between. The V gene's germline CDR1 is SGHVS and CDR2 FNYEAQ. This CDR3 reads CASSSPLRTTDTQYF. In DNA form, the CDR3 reads TGTGCCAGCAGTTCTCCCCTCCGGACCACAGATACGCAGTATTTT.

This clone appeared a few times. The chain employs TRBV29-1 and TRBJ2-3; D perhaps matches TRBD1 (5 bases). The CDR3 has 13 amino acids. The V end was cut by 3 bases, the J end by 4 bases, with 11 bases between. Germline lookup yields CDR1 SQVTM and CDR2 ANQGSEA. CDR3 loop: CSVDKGLPDTQYF. The CDR3, as DNA: TGCAGCGTTGACAAGGGGCTGCCAGATACGCAGTATTTT.